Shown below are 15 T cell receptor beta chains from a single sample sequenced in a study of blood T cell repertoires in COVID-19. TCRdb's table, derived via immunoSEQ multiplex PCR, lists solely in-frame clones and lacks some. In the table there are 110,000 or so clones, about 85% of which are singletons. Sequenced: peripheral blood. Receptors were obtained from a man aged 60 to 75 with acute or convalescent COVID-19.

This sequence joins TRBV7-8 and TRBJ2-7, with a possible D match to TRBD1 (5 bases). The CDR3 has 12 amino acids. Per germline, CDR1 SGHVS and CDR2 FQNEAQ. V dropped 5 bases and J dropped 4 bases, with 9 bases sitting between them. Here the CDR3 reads CASSVTGYEQYF. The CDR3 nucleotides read TGTGCCAGCAGCGTTACAGGATACGAGCAGTACTTC.

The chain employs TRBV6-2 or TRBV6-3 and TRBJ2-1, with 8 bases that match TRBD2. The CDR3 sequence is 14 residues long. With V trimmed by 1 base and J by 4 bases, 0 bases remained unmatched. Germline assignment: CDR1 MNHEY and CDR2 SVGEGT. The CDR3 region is CASSYLAGYNEQFF. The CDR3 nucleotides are TGTGCCAGCAGTTACTTAGCGGGGTACAATGAGCAGTTCTTC.

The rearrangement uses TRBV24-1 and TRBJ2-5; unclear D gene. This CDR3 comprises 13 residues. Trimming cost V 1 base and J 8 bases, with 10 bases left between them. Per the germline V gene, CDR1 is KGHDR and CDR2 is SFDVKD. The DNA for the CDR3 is TGTGCCACCAGTGATTTACACTATGGCACCCAGTACTTC. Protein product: CATSDLHYGTQYF.

CDR3 DNA: TGTGCCAGCAGTTTAAGCCTATTTGCGACCCAGTACTTC. Amino acids: CASSLSLFATQYF. This chain links TRBV27 with TRBJ2-5; D unclear. CDR3 length: 13 amino acids. CDR1 and CDR2 from the germline V gene are MNHEY and SMNVEV (reference sequence). With 2 bases removed from V and 7 bases from J, the gap between germline ends came to 11 bases.

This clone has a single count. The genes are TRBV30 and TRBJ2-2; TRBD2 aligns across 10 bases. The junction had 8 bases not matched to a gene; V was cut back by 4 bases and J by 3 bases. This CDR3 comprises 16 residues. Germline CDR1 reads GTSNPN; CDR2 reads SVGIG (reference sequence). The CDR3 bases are TGTGCCTGGACCTCCCGACTAGCGGGTGACACCGGGGAGCTGTTTTTT. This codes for CAWTSRLAGDTGELFF.

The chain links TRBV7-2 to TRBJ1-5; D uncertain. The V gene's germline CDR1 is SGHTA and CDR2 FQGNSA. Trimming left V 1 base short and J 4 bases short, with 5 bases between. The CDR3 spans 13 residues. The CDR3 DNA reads TGTGCCAGCAGCTTAGACGGTAATCAGCCCCAGCATTTT. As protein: CASSLDGNQPQHF. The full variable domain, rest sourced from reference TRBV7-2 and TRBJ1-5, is GAGVSQSPSNKVTEKGKDVELRCDPISGHTALYWYRQSLGQGLEFLIYFQGNSAPDKSGLPSDRFSAERTGGSVSTLTIQRTQQEDSAVYLCASSLDGNQPQHFGDGTRLSIL.

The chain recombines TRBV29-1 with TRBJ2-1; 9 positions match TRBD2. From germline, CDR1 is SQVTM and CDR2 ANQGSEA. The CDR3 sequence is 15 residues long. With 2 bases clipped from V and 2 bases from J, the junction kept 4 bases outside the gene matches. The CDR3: CSVETAGGTYNEQFF. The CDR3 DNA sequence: TGCAGCGTTGAAACAGCGGGAGGTACCTACAATGAGCAGTTCTTC.

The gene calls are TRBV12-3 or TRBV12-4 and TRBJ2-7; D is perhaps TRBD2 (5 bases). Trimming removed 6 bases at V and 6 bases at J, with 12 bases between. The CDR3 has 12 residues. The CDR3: CASRVEGLEQYF. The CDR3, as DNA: TGTGCCAGCAGAGTCGAGGGCCTCGAGCAGTACTTC.

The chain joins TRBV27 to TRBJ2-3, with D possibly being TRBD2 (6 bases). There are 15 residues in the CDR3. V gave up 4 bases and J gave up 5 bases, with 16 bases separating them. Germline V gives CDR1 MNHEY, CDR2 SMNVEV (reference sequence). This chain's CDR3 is CASSSFGGKGDTQYF. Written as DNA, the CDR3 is TGTGCCAGCAGTTCGTTCGGCGGGAAAGGAGATACGCAGTATTTT.

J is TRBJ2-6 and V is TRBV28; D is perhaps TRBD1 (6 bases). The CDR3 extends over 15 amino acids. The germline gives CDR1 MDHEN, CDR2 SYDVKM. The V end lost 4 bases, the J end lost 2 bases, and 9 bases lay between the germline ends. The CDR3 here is CASSSQGTGANVLTF. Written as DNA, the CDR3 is TGTGCCAGCAGTTCACAGGGTACTGGGGCCAACGTCCTGACTTTC.

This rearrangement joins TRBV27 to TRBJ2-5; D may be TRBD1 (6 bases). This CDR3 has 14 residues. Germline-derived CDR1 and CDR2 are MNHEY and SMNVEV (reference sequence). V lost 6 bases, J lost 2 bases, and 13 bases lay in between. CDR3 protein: CASRPTGLQETQYF. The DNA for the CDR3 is TGTGCCAGCAGACCGACAGGCCTTCAAGAGACCCAGTACTTC.

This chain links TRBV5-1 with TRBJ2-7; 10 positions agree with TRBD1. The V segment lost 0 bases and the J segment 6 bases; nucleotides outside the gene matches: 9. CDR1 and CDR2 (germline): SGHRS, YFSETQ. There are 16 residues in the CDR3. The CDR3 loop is CASSLAGTGAFGEQYF. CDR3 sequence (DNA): TGCGCCAGCAGCTTGGCTGGGACAGGGGCCTTCGGCGAGCAGTACTTC.

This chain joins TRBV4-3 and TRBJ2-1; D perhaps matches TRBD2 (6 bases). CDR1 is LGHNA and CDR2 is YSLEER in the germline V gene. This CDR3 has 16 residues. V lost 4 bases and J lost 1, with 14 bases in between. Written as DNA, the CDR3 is TGCGCCAGCAGCCTCTCTAGCGTACCTTCCTACAATGAGCAGTTCTTC. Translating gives CASSLSSVPSYNEQFF.

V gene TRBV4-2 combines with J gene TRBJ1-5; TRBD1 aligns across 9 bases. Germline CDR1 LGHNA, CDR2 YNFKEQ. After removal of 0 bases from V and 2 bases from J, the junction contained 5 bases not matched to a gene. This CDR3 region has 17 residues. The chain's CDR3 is CASSQDVRTGGNQPQHF. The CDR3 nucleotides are TGTGCCAGCAGCCAAGATGTCCGGACAGGGGGCAATCAGCCCCAGCATTTT.

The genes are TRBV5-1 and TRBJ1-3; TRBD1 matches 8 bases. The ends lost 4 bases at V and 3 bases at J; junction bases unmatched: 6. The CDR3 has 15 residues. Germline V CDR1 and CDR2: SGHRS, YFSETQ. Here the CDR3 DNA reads TGCGCCAGCAGCCTCGCAACAGGGGGTGGAAACACCATATATTTT. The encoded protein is CASSLATGGGNTIYF.